This T cell receptor beta chain appears in the sequencing data of a study of CD8+ T cells in alopecia areata. Points from the study as a whole: Higher clonality than in normal scalp was seen in lesional scalp, especially alopecia totalis/universalis.

V shed 5 bases, J shed 5 bases, and the junction held 7 bases outside the gene matches. The CDR3 runs to 16 residues. Germline V gene lookup returns CDR1 NNHDY and CDR2 SYVADS. Remarks on this clone: Its antigen remains unidentified. Gene and germline names: mouse. The CDR3 goes on 3 residues after the read ends, and that part is filled in from the germline J gene.

CD4, CD8alpha, NKG2D, NKG2ACE and other markers were used to sort pooled cutaneous lymph node cells. Extracted RNA was reverse transcribed, and the resulting cDNA served as sequencing template. Here immunoSEQ multiplex PCR was the method, and the copy in TCRdb shows in-frame clones only, minus some. The table lists 270,000 or so clones, no singletons, with 0.9% to 1.5% in the top ten. The sample was CD4+ T cells sorted from a lymph node. The V and J genes are TRBV13-3 and TRBJ1-6, with 10 bases lining up with TRBD1. TRBJ1-6 falls under the ORF class, with uncertain function. This TCR derives from a C3H/HeJ mouse with alopecia areata. The strain's MHC haplotype is H2-k. Here the CDR3 reads CASSPDRGRDNSPLYF. Incomplete CDR3 DNA: TGTGCCAGCAGCCCTGACAGGGGGCGCGATAATTCGCCC.